Listed below are T cell receptor beta chains from one sample, sequenced in a study of blood T cell repertoires in COVID-19. The assay was immunoSEQ multiplex PCR, and TCRdb's table has in-frame clones only and misses some. Of 120,000 or so clones listed, around four fifths were seen once; the top ten hold less than 6.5%. Material for sequencing was peripheral blood. The receptors stem from a man between 60 and 75 years old with acute or convalescent COVID-19. The CDR3 runs from the conserved cysteine through the conserved F or W. The order of the fields is J gene, V gene, clone size, D gene, CDR3 protein, CDR3 DNA. D genes are given only for firm matches. Clone size is given for some rows only: seen once, a few or many times, or a class if the clone is expanded.

J gene: TRBJ2-3
V gene: TRBV7-3
clone size: .
D gene: TRBD2
CDR3 protein: CASSDTASGGNTDTQYF
CDR3 DNA: TGTGCCAGCAGCGACACTGCGAGCGGGGGCAACACAGATACGCAGTATTTT

J gene: TRBJ1-2
V gene: TRBV2
clone size: .
D gene: .
CDR3 protein: CASSIDMNYGYTF
CDR3 DNA: TGTGCCAGCAGTATCGACATGAACTATGGCTACACCTTC

J gene: TRBJ2-3
V gene: TRBV5-6
clone size: .
D gene: .
CDR3 protein: CASSSRTISDTQYF
CDR3 DNA: TGTGCCAGCAGCTCCAGGACAATCTCGGATACGCAGTATTTT

J gene: TRBJ2-7
V gene: TRBV18
clone size: .
D gene: .
CDR3 protein: CASSPGQFYEQYF
CDR3 DNA: TGTGCCAGCTCACCAGGACAGTTCTACGAGCAGTACTTC

J gene: TRBJ2-4
V gene: TRBV5-6
clone size: .
D gene: TRBD1
CDR3 protein: CASSYGTGENIQYF
CDR3 DNA: TGTGCCAGCAGCTACGGGACAGGGGAAAACATTCAGTACTTC

J gene: TRBJ1-6
V gene: TRBV30
clone size: .
D gene: .
CDR3 protein: CAWSWPGNSPLHF
CDR3 DNA: TGTGCCTGGAGTTGGCCAGGGAATTCACCCCTCCACTTT

J gene: TRBJ1-2
V gene: TRBV6-5
clone size: once
D gene: TRBD1
CDR3 protein: CASNGQGYGYTF
CDR3 DNA: TGTGCCAGCAACGGACAGGGCTATGGCTACACCTTC

J gene: TRBJ2-7
V gene: TRBV7-7
clone size: .
D gene: TRBD1
CDR3 protein: CASSSGTGDEQYF
CDR3 DNA: TGTGCCAGCAGTTCCGGGACAGGGGACGAGCAGTACTTC

J gene: TRBJ1-1
V gene: TRBV7-3
clone size: .
D gene: TRBD1
CDR3 protein: CASSPGTGEAFF
CDR3 DNA: TGTGCCAGCAGCCCCGGGACAGGTGAAGCTTTCTTT

J gene: TRBJ2-5
V gene: TRBV5-1
clone size: .
D gene: .
CDR3 protein: CASSSQETQYF
CDR3 DNA: TGCGCCAGCAGTTCTCAAGAGACCCAGTACTTC

J gene: TRBJ1-2
V gene: TRBV20-1
clone size: .
D gene: .
CDR3 protein: CSASAGHGYTF
CDR3 DNA: TGCAGTGCTAGTGCAGGGCATGGCTACACCTTC

J gene: TRBJ2-7
V gene: TRBV11-3
clone size: .
D gene: TRBD2
CDR3 protein: CASSLGASGSYEQYF
CDR3 DNA: TGTGCCAGCAGCTTAGGGGCTAGCGGGAGCTACGAGCAGTACTTC

J gene: TRBJ2-3
V gene: TRBV7-9
clone size: .
D gene: TRBD2
CDR3 protein: CASSLGSSGPTDTQYF
CDR3 DNA: TGTGCCAGCAGCTTAGGTTCTAGCGGGCCCACAGATACGCAGTATTTT

J gene: TRBJ2-1
V gene: TRBV6-5
clone size: once
D gene: .
CDR3 protein: CASRDSGAIYNEQFF
CDR3 DNA: TGTGCCAGCAGGGACTCAGGGGCCATCTACAATGAGCAGTTCTTC

J gene: TRBJ2-1
V gene: TRBV2
clone size: once
D gene: .
CDR3 protein: CASSQGTEQFF
CDR3 DNA: TGTGCCAGCAGTCAGGGGACTGAGCAGTTCTTC

J gene: TRBJ2-3
V gene: TRBV7-2
clone size: .
D gene: TRBD2
CDR3 protein: CASSLGRSGGYTDTQYF
CDR3 DNA: TGTGCCAGCAGCTTGGGCCGTAGCGGGGGATACACAGATACGCAGTATTTT

J gene: TRBJ1-2
V gene: TRBV7-2
clone size: .
D gene: .
CDR3 protein: CASSLSPNQLGYTF
CDR3 DNA: TGTGCCAGCAGCTTAAGCCCCAATCAACTAGGCTACACCTTC

J gene: TRBJ2-7
V gene: TRBV11-2
clone size: .
D gene: .
CDR3 protein: CASSLASSYEQYF
CDR3 DNA: TGTGCCAGCAGCCTAGCGAGCTCCTACGAGCAGTACTTC

J gene: TRBJ2-3
V gene: TRBV24-1
clone size: .
D gene: .
CDR3 protein: CATSDIQGTSTDTQYF
CDR3 DNA: TGTGCCACCAGTGATATACAGGGGACTAGCACAGATACGCAGTATTTT

J gene: TRBJ2-1
V gene: TRBV7-3
clone size: .
D gene: TRBD1
CDR3 protein: CASSAQGTTYNEQFF
CDR3 DNA: TGTGCCAGCAGCGCACAGGGGACCACCTACAATGAGCAGTTCTTC

J gene: TRBJ2-3
V gene: TRBV6-5
clone size: .
D gene: TRBD1
CDR3 protein: CASRSGTGIRLEQYF
CDR3 DNA: TGTGCCAGCAGGTCCGGGACAGGGATACGTCTGGAGCAGTATTTT

J gene: TRBJ2-3
V gene: TRBV2
clone size: .
D gene: TRBD1
CDR3 protein: CASSGGTGGAQGTDTQYF
CDR3 DNA: TGTGCCAGCAGTGGAGGGACAGGGGGCGCCCAGGGCACAGATACGCAGTATTTT

J gene: TRBJ1-5
V gene: TRBV19
clone size: .
D gene: .
CDR3 protein: CASKPTGTADQPQHF
CDR3 DNA: TGTGCCAGTAAGCCCACAGGGACGGCGGATCAGCCCCAGCATTTT

J gene: TRBJ1-1
V gene: TRBV18
clone size: once
D gene: TRBD1
CDR3 protein: CASSPRDRDLNTEAFF
CDR3 DNA: TGTGCCAGCTCACCGCGGGACAGAGATCTGAACACTGAAGCTTTCTTT

J gene: TRBJ2-1
V gene: TRBV11-2
clone size: .
D gene: .
CDR3 protein: CASSLAGGQQAYNEQFF
CDR3 DNA: TGTGCCAGCAGCTTAGCGGGCGGGCAGCAGGCCTACAATGAGCAGTTCTTC

J gene: TRBJ2-1
V gene: TRBV10-2
clone size: .
D gene: TRBD2
CDR3 protein: CASSELARNEQFF
CDR3 DNA: TGCGCCAGCAGTGAACTAGCGCGGAATGAGCAGTTCTTC

J gene: TRBJ2-3
V gene: TRBV5-6
clone size: few
D gene: .
CDR3 protein: CASTTGTRWKQYF
CDR3 DNA: TGTGCCAGCACCACAGGGACCCGGTGGAAGCAGTATTTT

J gene: TRBJ1-2
V gene: TRBV10-3
clone size: few
D gene: .
CDR3 protein: CAISPEGSYGYTF
CDR3 DNA: TGTGCCATCAGTCCGGAGGGGAGTTATGGCTACACCTTC

J gene: TRBJ2-5
V gene: TRBV18
clone size: .
D gene: TRBD2
CDR3 protein: CASSRAGGGLETQYF
CDR3 DNA: TGTGCCAGCTCACGGGCGGGAGGCGGTTTGGAGACCCAGTACTTC

J gene: TRBJ2-3
V gene: TRBV25-1
clone size: .
D gene: .
CDR3 protein: CASSHSGRTRTDTQYF
CDR3 DNA: TGTGCCAGCAGTCACTCCGGGAGAACTAGAACAGATACGCAGTATTTT

J gene: TRBJ2-1
V gene: TRBV9
clone size: few
D gene: TRBD2
CDR3 protein: CASSVGLASGRDPYNEQFF
CDR3 DNA: TGTGCCAGCAGCGTAGGACTAGCTAGCGGGAGAGATCCCTACAATGAGCAGTTCTTC

J gene: TRBJ1-1
V gene: TRBV30
clone size: .
D gene: .
CDR3 protein: CAWSASTEAFF
CDR3 DNA: TGTGCCTGGAGTGCCAGCACTGAAGCTTTCTTT

J gene: TRBJ1-2
V gene: TRBV2
clone size: .
D gene: .
CDR3 protein: CASSDRSNYGYTF
CDR3 DNA: TGTGCCAGCAGTGACAGATCAAACTATGGCTACACCTTC

J gene: TRBJ1-5
V gene: TRBV30
clone size: .
D gene: TRBD1
CDR3 protein: CAWSPGQYSNQPQHF
CDR3 DNA: TGTGCCTGGAGCCCGGGACAGTATAGCAATCAGCCCCAGCATTTT

J gene: TRBJ1-2
V gene: TRBV11-2
clone size: .
D gene: .
CDR3 protein: CASSPGAKAYGYTF
CDR3 DNA: TGTGCCAGCAGCCCAGGTGCCAAGGCCTATGGCTACACCTTC

J gene: TRBJ2-1
V gene: TRBV11-1
clone size: .
D gene: .
CDR3 protein: CASSFIESLYNEQFF
CDR3 DNA: TGTGCCAGCAGCTTTATTGAGTCCCTCTACAATGAGCAGTTCTTC

J gene: TRBJ1-1
V gene: TRBV11-2
clone size: .
D gene: .
CDR3 protein: CASSLVVGAAFF
CDR3 DNA: TGTGCCAGCAGCTTAGTGGTTGGGGCGGCTTTCTTT

J gene: TRBJ2-7
V gene: TRBV5-6
clone size: few
D gene: .
CDR3 protein: CASSLALADEQYF
CDR3 DNA: TGTGCCAGCAGCTTGGCATTAGCGGACGAGCAGTACTTC

J gene: TRBJ2-7
V gene: TRBV27
clone size: .
D gene: TRBD2
CDR3 protein: CASSFGTRSSYEQYF
CDR3 DNA: TGTGCCAGCAGTTTCGGGACTAGGAGCTCCTACGAGCAGTACTTC

J gene: TRBJ2-1
V gene: TRBV5-1
clone size: few
D gene: TRBD2
CDR3 protein: CASSSYSSGGNNEQFF
CDR3 DNA: TGCGCCAGCAGCTCTTATTCTAGCGGGGGAAACAATGAGCAGTTCTTC

J gene: TRBJ2-7
V gene: TRBV7-2
clone size: few
D gene: TRBD1
CDR3 protein: CASSIGQGKYEQYF
CDR3 DNA: TGTGCCAGCAGCATAGGACAGGGAAAGTACGAGCAGTACTTC